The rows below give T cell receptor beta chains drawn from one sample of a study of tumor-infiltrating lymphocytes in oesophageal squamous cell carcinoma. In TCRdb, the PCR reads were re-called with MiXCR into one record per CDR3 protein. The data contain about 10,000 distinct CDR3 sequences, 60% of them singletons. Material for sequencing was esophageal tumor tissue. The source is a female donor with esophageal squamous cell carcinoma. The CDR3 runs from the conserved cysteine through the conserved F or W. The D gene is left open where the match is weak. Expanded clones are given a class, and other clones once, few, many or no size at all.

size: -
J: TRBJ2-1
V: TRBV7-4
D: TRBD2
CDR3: CASSLVAGGTGQFF
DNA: TGTGCCAGCAGCTTAGTGGCGGGGGGGACCGGGCAGTTCTTC

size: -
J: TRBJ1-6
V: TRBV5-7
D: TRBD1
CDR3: CASSSPRDSYNSPLHF
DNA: TGTGCCAGCAGCTCACCACGGGACAGCTATAATTCACCCCTCCACTTT

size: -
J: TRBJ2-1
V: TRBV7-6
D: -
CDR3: CASSLGGTEQFF
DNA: TGTGCCAGCAGCTTAGGTGGGACTGAGCAGTTCTTC

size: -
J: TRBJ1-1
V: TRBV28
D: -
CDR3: CASSWIDMNTEAFF
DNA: TGTGCCAGCAGCTGGATAGACATGAACACTGAAGCTTTCTTT

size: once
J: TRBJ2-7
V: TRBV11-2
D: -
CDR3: CASSSLTRNEQYF
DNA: TGTGCCAGCAGCTCACTCACTCGAAACGAGCAGTACTTC

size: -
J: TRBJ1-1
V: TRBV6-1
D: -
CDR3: CASSESPGGEGHTEAFF
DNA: TGTGCCAGCAGTGAAAGTCCGGGGGGAGAGGGGCACACTGAAGCTTTCTTT

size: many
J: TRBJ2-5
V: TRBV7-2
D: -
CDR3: CASSLGRETQYF
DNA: TGTGCCAGCAGCTTAGGGCGGGAGACCCAGTACTTC

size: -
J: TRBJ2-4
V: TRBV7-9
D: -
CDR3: CASSKFRRGLAKNIQYF
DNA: TGTGCCAGCAGCAAGTTTAGGCGGGGGCTCGCCAAAAACATTCAGTACTTC

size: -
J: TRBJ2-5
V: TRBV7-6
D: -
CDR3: CASSLDRTDYSATQYF
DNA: TGTGCCAGCAGCTTAGATAGGACGGATTACTCGGCGACCCAGTACTTC

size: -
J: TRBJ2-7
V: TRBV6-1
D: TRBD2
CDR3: CASSYTGTSGSYEQYF
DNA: TGTGCCAGCAGTTACACTGGGACTAGCGGGAGTTACGAGCAGTACTTC

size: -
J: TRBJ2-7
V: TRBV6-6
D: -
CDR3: CASSYSATAEYEQYF
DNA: TGTGCCAGCAGTTACTCGGCTACAGCTGAATACGAGCAGTACTTC

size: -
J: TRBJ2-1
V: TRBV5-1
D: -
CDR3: CASSGDNHNEQFF
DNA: TGCGCCAGCAGCGGGGACAACCACAATGAGCAGTTCTTC

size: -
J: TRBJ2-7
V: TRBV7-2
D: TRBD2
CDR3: CASRDKTSGYEQYF
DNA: TGTGCCAGCAGAGATAAGACTAGCGGCTACGAGCAGTACTTC

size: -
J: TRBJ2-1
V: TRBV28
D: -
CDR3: CASRRTATLPEQFF
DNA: TGTGCCAGCAGGCGGACAGCAACTCTGCCTGAGCAGTTCTTC

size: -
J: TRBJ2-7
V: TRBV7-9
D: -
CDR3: CASSLGVTYEQYF
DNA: TGTGCCAGCAGCTTAGGGGTGACCTACGAGCAGTACTTC

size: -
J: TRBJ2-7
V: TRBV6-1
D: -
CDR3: CASSLKSRRGGLGRALYEQYF
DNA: TGTGCCAGCAGTCTCAAATCCCGTAGAGGGGGTTTGGGCAGGGCCCTATACGAGCAGTACTTC

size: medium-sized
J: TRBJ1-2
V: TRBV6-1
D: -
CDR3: CASTPDPQGKLNGYTF
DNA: TGTGCCAGCACCCCAGACCCCCAGGGGAAGTTGAATGGCTACACCTTC

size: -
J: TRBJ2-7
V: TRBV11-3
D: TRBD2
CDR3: CASSLGGLASYNEQFF
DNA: TGTGCCAGCAGCTTAGGGGGACTAGCTTCCTACAATGAGCAGTTCTTT

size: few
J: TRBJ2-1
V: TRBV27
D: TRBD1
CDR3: CASSRGTGGYNEQFF
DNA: TGTGCCAGCAGTAGAGGGACAGGGGGGTACAATGAGCAGTTCTTC

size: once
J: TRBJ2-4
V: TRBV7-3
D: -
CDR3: CASSFGNEQYF
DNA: TGTGCCAGCAGCTTCGGAAATGAGCAGTACTTC

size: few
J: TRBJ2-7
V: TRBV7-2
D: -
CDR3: CASSLGGSLGEQYF
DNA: TGTGCCAGCAGCCTAGGGGGGAGTCTCGGCGAGCAGTACTTC

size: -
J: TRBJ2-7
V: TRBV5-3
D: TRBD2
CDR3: CASSPGLAGIETGEQYF
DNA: TGCGCCAGCAGTCCGGGACTAGCGGGAATAGAAACGGGGGAGCAGTACTTC

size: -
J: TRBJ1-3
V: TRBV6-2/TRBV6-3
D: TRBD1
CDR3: CASGGQAETGNTIYF
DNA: TGTGCCAGCGGGGGACAGGCAGAAACTGGAAACACCATATATTTT

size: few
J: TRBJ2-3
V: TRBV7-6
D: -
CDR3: CASTLLWGAGDTQYF
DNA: TGTGCCAGCACCCTCCTGTGGGGGGCTGGGGATACGCAGTATTTT

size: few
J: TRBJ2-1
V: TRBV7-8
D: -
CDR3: CASSLRDGVNEQFF
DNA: TGTGCCAGCAGCCTCCGGGACGGAGTCAATGAGCAGTTCTTC

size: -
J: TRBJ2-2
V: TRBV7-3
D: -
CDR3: CASSSQAGPNTGELFF
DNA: TGTGCCAGCAGCTCCCAAGCGGGCCCGAACACCGGGGAGCTGTTTTTT

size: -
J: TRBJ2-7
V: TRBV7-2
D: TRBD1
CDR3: CASSLRTGTYEQYF
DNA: TGTGCCAGCAGCTTAAGGACAGGGACCTACGAGCAGTACTTC

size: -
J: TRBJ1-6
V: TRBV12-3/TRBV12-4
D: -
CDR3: CASSSAGNSPLHF
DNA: TGTGCCAGCAGTTCAGCAGGGAATTCACCCCTCCACTTT

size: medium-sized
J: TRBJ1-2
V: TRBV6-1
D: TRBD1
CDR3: CASSEGTGLYGYTF
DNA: TGTGCCAGCAGTGAAGGGACAGGCCTCTATGGCTACACCTTC

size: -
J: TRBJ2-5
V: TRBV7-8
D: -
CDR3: CASSSWTGPETQYF
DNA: TGTGCCAGCAGCTCCTGGACGGGGCCGGAGACCCAGTACTTC